Below, one T cell receptor (beta chain) is given with its context. The CDR3 runs 18 residues. CDR1 LGHDT and CDR2 YNNKEL come from the germline V gene (reference sequence). V was shortened by 5 bases and J by 3 bases, with 23 bases between the two germline ends. These data come from a study of CD8 T cells in Susac syndrome. The authors reverse transcribed roughly 0.5 to 1 ug RNA with random hexamers. Via MiXCR, TCRdb re-called the immunoSEQ multiplex PCR reads, giving one row per CDR3 protein. In the table there are over 130,000 distinct CDR3 sequences, about 95% of which are singletons. The sequence was obtained from a human donor with multiple sclerosis. This rearrangement joins TRBV3-1 to TRBJ2-1, with D perhaps TRBD2 (6 bases). Sequenced material: CD4+ T cells from PBMCs. CDR3 bases: TGTGCCAGCAGCGGGAAACTGACGGGGGAGAGGGGCTACAATGAGCAGTTCTTC. It is translated as CASSGKLTGERGYNEQFF.